This passage covers 18 T cell receptor beta chains from one sample sequenced in a study of OX40 agonist ivuxolimab in advanced cancers. Here immunoSEQ multiplex PCR was the method, and the copy in TCRdb shows in-frame clones only, minus some. Found here are 14,000 to 15,000 clones, around four fifths of them singletons; the top ten hold roughly 34%. The source was CD4+ or CD8+ T cells sorted from blood, collected in a trial of the OX40 agonist ivuxolimab. Every receptor here comes from an adult with an advanced solid tumor such as melanoma, head and neck, liver or kidney cancer.

The V call is TRBV29-1, the J call TRBJ1-1; D is perhaps TRBD1 (6 bases). The germline V and J ends were trimmed by 6 bases and 10 bases, with 18 bases remaining between them. Germline values: CDR1 SQVTM, CDR2 ANQGSEA. The CDR3 has 12 residues. The CDR3 sequence: CSVMDRAAGAFF. The CDR3 bases are TGCAGCGTCATGGACAGAGCCGCAGGAGCTTTCTTT.

The chain carries TRBV5-4 and TRBJ2-7; a possible D gene is TRBD2 (6 bases). The V end lost 1 base, the J end lost 2 bases, and 7 bases lay between the germline ends. Germline CDR1 SGHNT, CDR2 YYREEE (reference sequence). This CDR3 is 13 amino acids long. The CDR3 protein is CASSLSSAYEQYF. CDR3 DNA: TGTGCCAGCAGCTTGTCTAGCGCCTACGAGCAGTACTTC.

The chain carries TRBV7-8 and TRBJ2-5, with 8 bases identical to TRBD1. Germline-derived CDR1 and CDR2 are SGHVS and FQNEAQ. V trimming: 5 bases; J trimming: 5 bases; junction bases outside the gene matches: 10. There are 15 residues in the CDR3. CDR3 in amino acids: CASSQGAWSGETQYF. Written as DNA, the CDR3 is TGTGCCAGCAGCCAGGGGGCGTGGTCAGGCGAGACCCAGTACTTC.

Turning to this clone: The junction and the germline gene differ at one end; a read error may be behind it. The chain uses TRBV6-5 and TRBJ2-7; D gene unclear. There are 11 residues in the CDR3. The germline CDR1 and CDR2 sequences are MNHEY and SVGAGI. For the CDR3, the DNA is TGCGCCAGCAGTGAAAGCGACGAGCAGTACTTC. This encodes CASSESDEQYF.

A note on this clone: The junction does not match germline at one end; this may be a read error. J is TRBJ2-7 and V is TRBV2; 10 bases match TRBD2. The germline V gene encodes CDR1 SNHLY and CDR2 FYNNEI. The CDR3 is 15 residues long. As DNA, the CDR3 is TGTGCCAGCAGAGAAGGACTAGCGGTTACTTACGAGCAGTACTTC. This encodes CASREGLAVTYEQYF.

This sequence joins TRBV7-9 and TRBJ2-5; D call uncertain. Germline V gene sequence: CDR1 SEHNR, CDR2 FQNEAQ (reference sequence). The CDR3 consists of 11 residues. In DNA form, the CDR3 reads TGTGGAACGGAGTTTAGGGAGACCCAGTACTTC. This encodes CGTEFRETQYF.

This clone was picked up one time. In this CDR3 the conserved last residue, phenylalanine or tryptophan, is missing, so a read error is likely. The gene calls are TRBV7-2 and TRBJ2-7; D possibly corresponds to TRBD2 (5 bases). The V gene's germline CDR1 is SGHTA and CDR2 FQGNSA. This CDR3 has 13 amino acids. Trimming took 5 bases from V and 0 from J, leaving 8 bases between them. The CDR3 coding sequence is TGTGCCAGCAGCCCCCGGGGCTCCTACGAGCAGTACTCC. This gives the protein CASSPRGSYEQYS.

This clone was observed a handful of times. The chain is built from TRBV6-5 and TRBJ1-1; 10 nucleotides line up with TRBD1. J gave up 4 bases and V 5 bases, and 7 bases lay outside the gene matches. The CDR3 sequence is 15 residues long. Germline loops: CDR1 MNHEY, CDR2 SVGAGI. DNA for the CDR3: TGTGCCAGCAGTCTACGACAGGGGGCGCCCACTGAAGCTTTCTTT. It specifies CASSLRQGAPTEAFF.

This clone was seen once. The chain links TRBV11-2 to TRBJ2-2, with TRBD1 as a possible D gene (7 bases). Trimming took 5 bases from V and 2 from J, leaving 12 bases between them. This CDR3 comprises 15 residues. CDR1 and CDR2 (germline): SGHAT, FQNNGV. The CDR3 spells CASSRGTVNTGELFF. The DNA of the CDR3 is TGTGCCAGCAGCCGCGGGACAGTTAACACCGGGGAGCTGTTTTTT.

The rearrangement links TRBV7-9 to TRBJ2-7, with 9 bases aligning to TRBD2. J was trimmed by 1 base and V by 1 base; bases with no gene match: 5. CDR3 length: 16 residues. Germline V CDR1 and CDR2: SEHNR, FQNEAQ (reference sequence). The CDR3 nucleotides read TGTGCCAGCAGCTTAGAGCGGGGGGCGTATTCCTACGAGCAGTACTTC. Translating gives CASSLERGAYSYEQYF.

The chain has TRBV27 and TRBJ2-1; 9 bases map to TRBD2. V trimming: 3 bases; J trimming: 7 bases; junction bases outside the gene matches: 7. This CDR3 region has 15 residues. Germline CDR1 is MNHEY and CDR2 is SMNVEV (reference sequence). This CDR3 reads CASSFASGMGNEQFF. In nucleotides, the CDR3 is TGTGCCAGCAGTTTCGCTAGCGGGATGGGTAATGAGCAGTTCTTC.

The V gene is TRBV28, the J gene TRBJ2-7; 10 nucleotides line up with TRBD1. The CDR3 is 15 residues long. J was trimmed by 2 bases and V by 6 bases; bases with no gene match: 7. Germline CDR1 MDHEN, CDR2 SYDVKM. The CDR3 here is CASRGGQGRAYEQYF. CDR3 DNA sequence: TGTGCCAGCAGGGGGGGACAGGGGCGGGCCTACGAGCAGTACTTC. The full variable domain, with the rest looked up from reference TRBV28 and TRBJ2-7, is DVKVTQSSRYLVKRTGEKVFLECVQDMDHENMFWYRQDPGLGLRLIYFSYDVKMKEKGDIPEGYSVSREKKERFSLILESASTNQTSMYLCASRGGQGRAYEQYFGPGTRLTVT.

V is TRBV9 and J is TRBJ2-1; TRBD2 matches 10 bases. Trimming cost V 4 bases and J 1 base; bases outside gene matches: 2. The CDR3 spans 15 residues. Germline CDR1 reads SGDLS; CDR2 reads YYNGEE. Here the CDR3 reads CASSPAGGSYNEQFF. The CDR3 bases are TGTGCCAGCAGCCCAGCGGGAGGGTCCTACAATGAGCAGTTCTTC.

The V call is TRBV29-1, the J call TRBJ2-7; a weak D match, TRBD2 (5 bases). The V gene's germline CDR1 is SQVTM and CDR2 ANQGSEA. This CDR3 is built from 14 residues. The V and J ends lost 3 bases and 5 bases respectively, with 17 bases between them. The CDR3 spells CSVDPGLGPDEQYF. The CDR3 bases are TGCAGCGTTGACCCAGGACTTGGACCCGACGAGCAGTACTTC.

The V gene is TRBV27, the J gene TRBJ1-1; the D gene is possibly TRBD1 (6 bases). CDR1 is MNHEY and CDR2 is SMNVEV in the germline V gene (reference sequence). Trimming removed 6 bases from V and 7 bases from J, with 15 bases in between. CDR3 length equals 13 residues. The CDR3 sequence: CASRIAGVDEAFF. The CDR3 region has the DNA TGTGCCAGCAGAATAGCAGGGGTTGATGAAGCTTTCTTT.

The chain joins TRBV5-6 to TRBJ1-2; TRBD1 is a possible D gene (6 bases). The CDR3 contains 13 residues. The V end was cut by 3 bases, the J end by 8 bases, with 14 bases between. Looked up from germline, CDR1 is SGHDT and CDR2 is YYEEEE. The CDR3 here is CASSWRGPRGYTF. CDR3 coding DNA: TGTGCCAGCAGCTGGCGGGGGCCAAGGGGCTACACCTTC.

The chain has TRBV5-4 and TRBJ2-7; the D is unclear. This CDR3 has 12 residues. The germline V and J ends were trimmed by 0 bases and 2 bases, with 3 bases remaining between them. Germline assignment: CDR1 SGHNT and CDR2 YYREEE (reference sequence). DNA for the CDR3: TGTGCCAGCAGCTTGGCCCCCTACGAGCAGTACTTC. This translates into CASSLAPYEQYF.

This rearrangement joins TRBV6-1 to TRBJ2-1; 7 positions agree with TRBD2. V was pared by 4 bases and J by 9 bases, with 3 bases of the junction left unmatched. Per the germline V gene, CDR1 is MNHNS and CDR2 is SASEGT. CDR3 length equals 12 residues. The CDR3 DNA reads TGTGCCAGCAGTGGACTAGCTGGTGAGCAGTTCTTC. Residues: CASSGLAGEQFF.